A single sample is the source of the 16 T cell receptor beta chains below, sequenced in a study of cytomegalovirus exposure and HLA in healthy donors. The PCR employed 60 Vbeta primers together with 13 Jbeta primers. Clones were sequenced by immunoSEQ multiplex PCR, and TCRdb holds only the in-frame ones, with some missing. The table lists around 230,000 clones, roughly 84% of them singletons. Specimen: PBMCs. The receptors shown here come from a girl aged 2 to 9 in good health and CMV-seronegative.

The count of this clone is one. The chain joins TRBV2 to TRBJ2-1; the match to TRBD2 covers 7 bases. V lost 11 bases to trimming and J lost 4 bases; unmatched junction nucleotides: 8. The CDR3 contains 13 residues. The V gene's germline CDR1 is SNHLY and CDR2 FYNNEI. The CDR3 region is CAGKRELYNEQFF. The CDR3 bases are TGTGCCGGAAAGCGGGAATTGTACAATGAGCAGTTCTTC.

CDR3 in amino acids: CASSLDRLPQETQYF. Written as DNA, the CDR3 is TGTGCCAGCAGCCTTGATCGACTACCACAAGAGACCCAGTACTTC. V is TRBV28 and J is TRBJ2-5; D may be TRBD2 (5 bases). This CDR3 is built from 15 residues. Germline CDR1 MDHEN, CDR2 SYDVKM. V was clipped by 6 bases and J by 2 bases, with 16 bases between them.

The chain combines TRBV6-1 with TRBJ2-3; 9 nucleotides match TRBD2. V lost 4 bases and J lost 2; bases outside the gene matches: 4. Looked up from germline, CDR1 is MNHNS and CDR2 is SASEGT. The CDR3 is 15 amino acids. The CDR3 DNA follows: TGTGCCAGCAGTGCGCAGCGGGAGGTCACAGATACGCAGTATTTT. Its protein product is CASSAQREVTDTQYF.

The table lists this clone with a count of one. The chain uses TRBV4-2 and TRBJ2-5; D is perhaps TRBD2 (6 bases). The closer fit of TRBJ2-7 to the DNA end suggests the J call may be wrong. CDR1 is LGHNA and CDR2 is YNFKEQ in the germline V gene. The CDR3 has 15 amino acids. The CDR3: CASSRRVEISYEQYF. DNA of the CDR3: TGTGCCAGCAGCCGGAGGGTAGAAATTTCCTACGAGCAGTACTTC.

This clone was seen just once. DNA for the CDR3: TGTGCCAGCAGTGAAGAGATATACGACAGCCTCTCTGGAAACACCATATATTTT. As protein: CASSEEIYDSLSGNTIYF. The chain recombines TRBV6-1 with TRBJ1-3, with a possible D match to TRBD1 (5 bases). Between the trimmed V and J ends, which lost 1 base and 0 bases, there was a span of 16 bases. CDR3 length equals 18 residues. Germline CDR1 MNHNS, CDR2 SASEGT.

J is TRBJ1-1 and V is TRBV9; weak D call: TRBD1 (6 bases). CDR3 length: 16 amino acids. Germline V CDR1 and CDR2: SGDLS, YYNGEE. V dropped 4 bases and J dropped 4 bases, with 20 bases sitting between them. The CDR3 here is CASSPRRRGTTTEAFF. In nucleotides, the CDR3 is TGTGCCAGCAGCCCACGCCGTAGGGGGACGACCACTGAAGCTTTCTTT.

The chain uses TRBV30 and TRBJ1-1, with D maybe TRBD1 (5 bases). V lost 7 bases and J 4 bases, leaving 19 bases between the germline ends. The CDR3 extends over 14 amino acids. Germline V lookup: CDR1 GTSNPN, CDR2 SVGIG (reference sequence). The CDR3 region is CASKSRGLPTEAFF. CDR3 nucleotide sequence: TGTGCCTCGAAATCACGGGGACTCCCCACTGAAGCTTTCTTT.

This chain uses TRBV23-1 with TRBJ2-7; 8 bases are shared with TRBD1. TRBV23-1 is labeled an ORF, and its function is uncertain. The CDR3 is 15 amino acids. V gave up 4 bases and J gave up 3 bases; unmatched junction bases: 8. The CDR3 sequence: CASSLTGTGLYEQYF. The CDR3 bases are TGCGCCAGCAGTCTTACCGGGACAGGTCTCTACGAGCAGTACTTC.

This chain connects TRBV5-5 to TRBJ1-1; D might be TRBD1 (6 bases). The germline V gene has CDR1 SGHKS and CDR2 YYEKEE (reference sequence). The CDR3 is 16 residues long. V lost 2 bases and J 6 bases, leaving 20 bases between the germline ends. CDR3 DNA sequence: TGTGCCAGCAGCTTTACCTCTTCCAGGGGAATGGCTGAAGCTTTCTTT. Its protein is CASSFTSSRGMAEAFF.

The chain recombines TRBV6-6 with TRBJ1-3; TRBD1 aligns across 8 bases. Unmatched junction bases numbered 4, after V lost 6 bases and J lost 0 bases. This CDR3 has 15 residues. Germline V gene sequence: CDR1 MNHNY, CDR2 SVGAGI (reference sequence). Here the CDR3 DNA reads TGTGCCAGCAGCCCGACAGGGGTCTCTGGAAACACCATATATTTT. As protein: CASSPTGVSGNTIYF.

The V gene is TRBV29-1, the J gene TRBJ1-1; TRBD1 might be the D (6 bases). The CDR3 is 15 amino acids. Germline CDR1 and CDR2: SQVTM and ANQGSEA. The CDR3 nucleotides are TGCAGTGGTACAGGGACGGCTGGATCGAACACTGAAGCTTTCTTT. Its protein product is CSGTGTAGSNTEAFF.

This clone was seen only a few times. The gene calls are TRBV27 and TRBJ2-7; TRBD2 matches 8 bases. This CDR3 contains 14 residues. V gave up 3 bases and J gave up 4 bases; unmatched junction bases: 5. CDR1 MNHEY and CDR2 SMNVEV come from the germline V gene (reference sequence). The CDR3 region is CASSFTGGPYEQYF. CDR3 nucleotides: TGTGCCAGCAGTTTTACGGGAGGGCCTTACGAGCAGTACTTC.

The genes are TRBV9 and TRBJ2-7; possibly TRBD2 for D (5 bases). V lost 4 bases to trimming and J lost 3 bases, with 8 bases between them. Looked up from germline, CDR1 is SGDLS and CDR2 is YYNGEE. The CDR3 has 12 residues. The CDR3 loop is CASSNRDYEQYF. Here the CDR3 DNA reads TGTGCCAGCAGCAATCGGGACTACGAGCAGTACTTC.

The chain employs TRBV18 and TRBJ2-7, with 9 bases aligning to TRBD1. The CDR3 sequence is 15 residues long. The germline CDR1 and CDR2 sequences are KGHSH and LQKENI. The V gene end was trimmed by 4 bases and the J gene end by 5 bases; junction bases not matched to a gene: 9. CDR3 region: CASSLGTGSMNEQYF. The CDR3 DNA reads TGTGCCAGCTCACTCGGGACAGGGAGTATGAACGAGCAGTACTTC.

V is TRBV19 and J is TRBJ1-6, with D perhaps TRBD1 (5 bases). The CDR3 runs 13 residues. V gave up 7 bases and J gave up 5 bases, with 9 bases separating them. The V gene's germline CDR1 is LNHDA and CDR2 SQIVND (reference sequence). The CDR3 is CASTGRDNSPLHF. The CDR3 coding sequence is TGTGCCAGTACCGGCAGGGATAATTCACCCCTCCACTTT.

The chain recombines TRBV14 with TRBJ2-3, with D possibly matching TRBD1 (6 bases). Germline-derived CDR1 and CDR2 are SGHDN and FVKESK. The CDR3 loop spans 17 amino acids. V was shortened by 1 base and J by 5 bases, with 19 bases between the two germline ends. The CDR3 spells CASSQGLLWGQGDTQYF. In nucleotides, the CDR3 is TGTGCCAGCAGCCAAGGTCTTTTGTGGGGGCAGGGAGATACGCAGTATTTT.